The following is a T cell receptor beta chain sequence with its context. Its antigen specificity is not known. No much larger clonotype is one base removed from it; base qualities were not supplied. The data were taken from a study of cytomegalovirus exposure and HLA in healthy donors (dated by TCRdb to about 2017). Background for the entire study: An earlier analysis of approximately 640 of the donors reported 250 to 300 Gb of sequence data and some 120 million unique TCR beta sequences from around 200 million T cells. About 300 gigabases of sequencing data and 70 million to 95 million unique TCR sequences made up an early release that covered under 750 HLA-typed donors. Of the 300 to 400 genotyped donors, about 80% fell in the genetic ancestry cluster associated with self-reported Caucasian donors. The study aimed to test whether signatures of past pathogen exposure could be identified by cataloging public T cell receptors. The T cell repertoires of some 670 subjects were profiled by immunosequencing and related to cytomegalovirus serostatus. A separate validation cohort of roughly 110 different subjects was used in addition to the roughly 720-subject first cohort. To predict cytomegalovirus infection status, the study brought together high-throughput TCR immunosequencing, statistical association of individual TCRs with disease status, and machine learning. To study patterns of TCR occurrence, a later analysis re-analyzed previously published TCR beta repertoires from around 660 donors and added high-resolution HLA genotyping. Rather than drawing on any new phenotypic data, the later analysis identified candidate immune exposures from TCR beta sequences and the way those sequences occurred across donors. To decide whether each TCR beta V gene segment behaved as functional or pseudogenic, an earlier analysis of some 570 of the donors relied on high-throughput TCR beta sequencing. Donor age, sex, ethnicity and CMV serostatus were compiled alongside the repertoire data. Genome-wide SNP genotypes for about 65% of the roughly 670 donors were used in a later genetic analysis, which treated that subset as a discovery cohort. Every discovery cohort repertoire had been produced on one sequencing platform. Both class I and class II loci were covered by HLA typing, at four-digit resolution. Typing coverage varied by locus: about 620-630 donors for A, B, C, DRB1 and DQB1; more than 500 for DQA1; about 590 for DPA1; 450 to 480 for DPB1. Because of strong linkage in the cohort, roughly five DR-DQ haplotypes were treated as single units for association and clustering. On average, about 200,000 unique TCR beta nucleotide sequences were sequenced per donor among roughly 430 genotyped donors of the cohort, with around 19% of those sequences being non-productive. Study-wide findings and limitations: A later analysis found that HLA-associated TCR beta chains were more clonally expanded and had lower generation probabilities than equally common non-associated chains. Over 15 rarely observed V segments, including chromosome 9 orphons, were excluded from the earlier analysis of almost 600 of the donors because counts were too low. Several of the top co-occurrence clusters appeared to be linked to parvovirus B19, influenza, CMV and Epstein-Barr virus, according to a later analysis. A further reported finding was that TCR beta sequences accurately predicted the HLA-A and HLA-B alleles for most subjects in the first cohort. In a later analysis, the rate of TCR association differed among HLA loci, with DRB1 alleles having the most associated TCRs and HLA-C alleles having the fewest. According to the authors, the approach could potentially be generalized to other disease states and immunological phenotypes. In an earlier analysis of fewer than 750 of the donors, most TCR beta V segments were observed in productive rearrangements about 87% or about 30% of the time, broadly matching IMGT annotations. Most CMV-associated TCR beta chains appeared to be HLA-restricted in a later analysis, and the HLA associations seemed to be driven largely by CMV exposure. A later genetic analysis reported fewer N-insertions in productive TCRs among donors in an Asian-associated ancestry cluster than the approximately 670-donor mean. A later genetic analysis associated a missense DCLRE1C variant with V-gene and J-gene trimming of TCR beta chains, and an independent cohort replicated the association. The only immune exposure information available for the cohort was CMV serostatus. When HLA alleles, especially DR and DQ, strongly co-occurred, TCR associations were difficult to assign to individual alleles. In both the original and validation cohorts, the classifier was reported to diagnose cytomegalovirus status with high specificity and sensitivity. A cluster of highly shared sequence variants was judged likely to represent a technical artifact of the sequencing pipeline. Because HLA typing was missing for some donors at each locus, association tests included only the typed subset. Specific HLA alleles were associated with 15,000 to 20,000 TCR beta sequences at a false discovery rate of 0.05 in a later analysis. Most TCR sequences were observed very rarely across donors, whereas some public TCRs were present in many individuals. Correlated functional status among segregating V segments might reflect linkage disequilibrium, but an unknown experimental factor could not be ruled out. The study gave a list of around 170 TCR beta chains associated with cytomegalovirus. In vitro tests confirmed that a few of the cytomegalovirus-associated TCR beta chains recognize cytomegalovirus antigens. This cohort had only TCR beta chains sequenced, and the lack of alpha or paired-chain data limited which features could be detected. Some IMGT-functional V segments, including TRBV6-2 and TRBV6-3, could not be distinguished by the 87-base-pair reads and were therefore excluded. Roughly uniform sequencing depth across donors was assumed in presence/absence analyses, although this assumption may not hold.

The cohort comprised 550 to 700 healthy bone marrow donors. All cohort members were sampled while nominally healthy, although unrecorded immune exposures were likely present. The donor was CMV seropositive and belonged to the group of some 290 seropositive cohort members. A peripheral blood sample was collected from each donor, and TCR beta sequencing was performed on peripheral blood mononuclear cells. The Qiagen DNeasy Blood Extraction Kit was used to extract genomic DNA from the blood cell samples. To prepare the library, the immunoSEQ multiplex PCR assay was applied. The multiplex PCR relied on a mix of 60 forward primers for TCR Vbeta segments and 13 reverse primers for TCR Jbeta segments. Amplification of the CDR3 region of rearranged TCR beta genes was performed with a multiplex PCR assay on genomic DNA. The Illumina HiSeq System was used to sequence the amplified TCR beta libraries as 87-base-pair reads. In the source study's methods: A later analysis tallied roughly 80 million unique TCR beta chains across the 666 repertoires, and around 10 million of those chains were shared by two or more donors. To remove PCR and sequencing errors, raw reads were error-corrected and collapsed into unique sequences using a nearest-neighbor algorithm that merged closely related sequences. V, D and J gene segments were assigned by aligning CDR3 sequences to IMGT reference sequences. For a sequence to be retained, at least a six-nucleotide match to both a V gene segment and a J gene segment was required. A rearrangement was called productive if the CDR3 had no stop codons and remained in frame with V and J, and every other rearrangement was called non-productive. Following IMGT convention, CDR3 was defined as the stretch from the second conserved V-encoded cysteine up to the conserved J-encoded phenylalanine. Sequences without an unambiguous match to a single V gene segment were excluded from the earlier analysis of 587 of the donors. In an earlier analysis of a few hundred of the donors, V segments were called functional above 56.7% productive rearrangements and were called segregating when the between-donor standard deviation exceeded 5%. A statistical classification framework was built for diagnosing cytomegalovirus status from the catalog of TCR beta chain sequences. A later analysis assigned V and J genes by comparing TCR nucleotide sequences with IMGT/GENE-DB human TR gene sequences. A later analysis assigned CDR3 sequences and most-parsimonious VDJ recombination scenarios with the TCRdist pipeline. In a later analysis, each TCR beta chain was defined by its CDR3 amino acid sequence together with its V-gene family, and reads lacking a unique V-gene family were excluded. As a way to deal with suspected cross-contamination and a sequencing artifact, a later analysis dropped 450 to 600 nucleotide sequences that were highly shared and had low generation probability. In a later analysis, a clonal expansion index was calculated for each public chain from normalized within-repertoire ranks of inferred template counts. In a later analysis, generation probabilities were computed using a VDJ recombination model fitted to out-of-frame rearrangements, and the results were checked against IGoR. In a later analysis, hypergeometric tests were used to score TCR-TCR, TCR-HLA and TCR-CMV co-occurrence, with a repertoire-size bias correction applied to TCR pairs. A later analysis estimated false discovery rates by permuting HLA or CMV assignments 20 times. In a later analysis, co-occurring TCRs were grouped using DBSCAN, and TCRdist sequence similarity was added for clustering within HLA-allele-positive subsets. Repertoires with fewer than 30,000 or more than 120,000 public chains were left out of co-occurrence clustering, as were five repertoires with anomalous nucleotide sharing. TCRdb stores this immuneACCESS table with in-frame sequences only. Part of the clones is absent; in the studies checked, under half of the shortfall reflects unresolved V genes, and no reason is known for the rest. V, J and clone size are those of that table, while D and trimming were read from the DNA. Here the sample has some 160,000 clones; less than 90% occur a single time. The leading ten clones occupy around 6.5% of the sample.

From the germline V gene, CDR1 is SGDLS and CDR2 is YYNGEE. Inclusive of the bounding cysteine and phenylalanine, the CDR3 is 15 residues long. Only the CDR3 DNA is retained, 45 bases long and in frame from the first base. Unmatched junction bases come to 6, with V trimmed by 0 bases and J by 4 bases. The sequenced sample was PBMCs. The TCR was taken from a male donor in good health and CMV-seropositive. The V and J segments used are TRBV9 and TRBJ1-2, and TRBD1 aligns with 7 junction nucleotides. The DNA reads TGTGCCAGCAGCGTAGGCGGACAGGACCTCTATGGCTACACCTTC. Its product reads: CASSVGGQDLYGYTF.